This T cell receptor beta chain was sequenced during a study of chemoradiotherapy in HPV16-positive cancers. At the level of the study: Candidate HPV-specific clones and shared TCR motifs came from a couple of HPV16-positive patients.

Study observations and caveats: Only a couple of HPV16-positive patients supplied the functional HPV-specificity definition. Non-HPV-specific T cells did not expand in tumors during treatment, whereas candidate HPV-specific clones and E7-related motifs did.

Remarks on this clone: Antigen: not known.

Sequenced by immunoSEQ multiplex PCR; TCRdb stores in-frame clones only, minus some. Of over 950 clones listed, 83% are singletons. Source: tumor tissue, taken from a patient who underwent chemoradiotherapy. This sequence originates from a human donor with HPV-associated anogenital cancer.

The CDR3 sequence is CASSGRETQYF. The CDR3 bases are TGCGCCAGCAGTGGGAGGGAGACCCAGTACTTC. The chain joins TRBV10-1 to TRBJ2-5, with D maybe TRBD2 (5 bases). Looked up from germline, CDR1 is WNHNN and CDR2 is SYGVQD (reference sequence). The CDR3 loop spans 11 amino acids. With 4 bases removed from V and 5 bases from J, the gap between germline ends came to 5 bases.